Below are 20 T cell receptor beta chains sequenced from a single sample in a study of shared clonotypes between healthy human individuals (dated by TCRdb to the early 2020s). Libraries came from the immunoSEQ multiplex PCR assay. TCRdb's version of the immuneACCESS table is confined to in-frame rearrangements and falls short of the full clone set. An unresolved V gene accounts for under half of the shortfall where checked; the remainder is of unknown origin. This sample has about 1 million clones in its table, and more than 65% of those were observed once. The ten largest clones capture around 1.4% of the sample. The source material was memory CD4+ T cells sorted from blood. The sample's cell subset or site, from its label and the paper: CD45RA-negative fraction. These receptor sequences come from a man aged 18 to 29 in good health.

The V call is TRBV7-9, the J call TRBJ2-3; 10 bases are shared with TRBD1. Germline V gene data show CDR1 as SEHNR and CDR2 as FQNEAQ (reference sequence). The CDR3 has 15 residues. Trimming took 2 bases from V and 5 from J; bases not matched to a gene: 4. The chain's CDR3 is CASSLIRTGGDTQYF. The CDR3, as DNA: TGTGCCAGCAGCTTAATTAGGACAGGGGGAGATACGCAGTATTTT.

The chain uses TRBV6-1 and TRBJ1-5; maybe TRBD1 (5 bases). Germline V gives CDR1 MNHNS, CDR2 SASEGT. The CDR3 runs to 16 residues. V lost 2 bases to trimming and J lost 2 bases, with 13 bases between them. The CDR3 region has the DNA TGTGCCAGCAGTGAACATGGGGGGGAGGGCAATCAGCCCCAGCATTTT. This translates into CASSEHGGEGNQPQHF.

The chain joins TRBV28 to TRBJ2-7; D is undetermined. Germline CDR1 and CDR2: MDHEN and SYDVKM. The CDR3 contains 13 residues. V was trimmed by 6 bases and J by 2 bases, leaving 11 bases between them. CDR3: CASRDGSTYEQYF. In nucleotides, the CDR3 is TGTGCCAGCAGGGACGGTTCCACCTACGAGCAGTACTTC. The full variable domain, with the rest looked up from reference TRBV28 and TRBJ2-7, is DVKVTQSSRYLVKRTGEKVFLECVQDMDHENMFWYRQDPGLGLRLIYFSYDVKMKEKGDIPEGYSVSREKKERFSLILESASTNQTSMYLCASRDGSTYEQYFGPGTRLTVT.

The table lists this clone with a few counts. CDR3 region: CASSYSSRMNTEAFF. The CDR3, as DNA: TGTGCCAGCAGTTACTCGAGCCGGATGAACACTGAAGCTTTCTTT. The chain links TRBV6-5 to TRBJ1-1; no clear D gene. CDR1 is MNHEY, CDR2 SVGAGI, per germline. V was cut by 0 bases and J by 0 bases, with 8 bases left in between. CDR3 length: 15 amino acids.

The V and J genes are TRBV10-1 and TRBJ2-5; D possibly matches TRBD1 or TRBD2 (5 bases each). Trimming removed 4 bases from V and 5 bases from J, with 14 bases in between. Germline V gives CDR1 WNHNN, CDR2 SYGVQD (reference sequence). This CDR3 is 14 amino acids long. CDR3 in amino acids: CASSVDPGRETQYF. In DNA, the CDR3 is TGCGCCAGCAGTGTCGACCCGGGGCGGGAGACCCAGTACTTC.

The chain links TRBV9 to TRBJ2-5; no clear D. Germline V gene sequence: CDR1 SGDLS, CDR2 YYNGEE. Trimming shortened V by 2 bases and J by 0 bases, and 5 bases separated the two germline ends. The CDR3 sequence is 13 residues long. The CDR3 region has the DNA TGTGCCAGCAGCGTGGGGTACCAAGAGACCCAGTACTTC. Its translation: CASSVGYQETQYF.

The chain couples TRBV19 to TRBJ1-5; D is undetermined. The CDR3 spans 13 residues. V was cut by 6 bases and J by 5 bases, with 11 bases left in between. Per the germline V gene, CDR1 is LNHDA and CDR2 is SQIVND (reference sequence). CDR3 sequence (DNA): TGTGCCAGTAGAATGTCGGTTGATCAGCCCCAGCATTTT. It encodes CASRMSVDQPQHF.

The chain is built from TRBV5-4 and TRBJ2-1; 10 bases match TRBD1. Per germline, CDR1 SGHNT and CDR2 YYREEE (reference sequence). The CDR3 extends over 16 amino acids. V gave up 4 bases and J gave up 5 bases; unmatched junction bases: 9. The CDR3 DNA follows: TGTGCCAGCAGCACCCGACAGGGGGCAAAGGACAATGAGCAGTTCTTC. Translated: CASSTRQGAKDNEQFF.

This sequence joins TRBV7-2 and TRBJ2-3, with 16 bases aligning to TRBD2. The CDR3 contains 16 residues. Germline V gives CDR1 SGHTA, CDR2 FQGNSA. V was clipped by 5 bases and J by 9 bases; unmatched bases: 8. The DNA for the CDR3 is TGTGCCAGCAGCCCACGGGGACTAGCGGGGGGGCCGACGCAGTATTTT. Protein sequence: CASSPRGLAGGPTQYF. Based on the CDR3 plus reference TRBV7-2 and TRBJ2-3, the full variable domain is GAGVSQSPSNKVTEKGKDVELRCDPISGHTALYWYRQSLGQGLEFLIYFQGNSAPDKSGLPSDRFSAERTGGSVSTLTIQRTQQEDSAVYLCASSPRGLAGGPTQYFGPGTRLTVL.

The J gene is TRBJ1-1, the V gene TRBV5-1; D is undetermined. Germline V lookup: CDR1 SGHRS, CDR2 YFSETQ. This CDR3 spans 14 amino acids. Trimming left V 0 bases short and J 4 bases short, with 10 bases between. The CDR3, as DNA: TGCGCCAGCAGCTTGGAAGGTCCCGGCACTGAAGCTTTCTTT. Translating gives CASSLEGPGTEAFF.

This CDR3 reads CASSNLGVGFYGYTF. The CDR3 DNA reads as TGTGCCAGCAGTAACCTGGGTGTGGGTTTCTATGGCTACACCTTC. The rearrangement uses TRBV6-1 and TRBJ1-2; D is unclear. Germline CDR1 MNHNS, CDR2 SASEGT. The CDR3 length is 15 residues. The germline V and J ends were trimmed by 5 bases and 4 bases, with 17 bases remaining between them.

This clone was detected a few times. The chain carries TRBV6-5 and TRBJ2-2; 8 bases line up with TRBD1. This CDR3 contains 15 residues. The junction had 10 bases not matched to a gene; V was cut back by 7 bases and J by 6 bases. The germline CDR1 and CDR2 sequences are MNHEY and SVGAGI. CDR3: CASTKSRGLAGELFF. The CDR3 nucleotides read TGTGCCAGCACCAAATCCAGGGGGCTAGCCGGGGAGCTGTTTTTT.

This clone has at least ten counts. The chain is built from TRBV19 and TRBJ2-6, with D unresolved. The CDR3 runs 15 residues. V was trimmed by 4 bases and J by 1 base, leaving 8 bases between them. CDR1 is LNHDA and CDR2 is SQIVND in the germline V gene (reference sequence). The CDR3 bases are TGTGCCAGTAGTAGGGTTAAGTCTGGGGCCAACGTCCTGACTTTC. Protein: CASSRVKSGANVLTF.

This clone was observed a few times. The rearrangement joins TRBV6-1 to TRBJ1-1, with D perhaps matching TRBD1 (5 bases). The CDR3 consists of 13 residues. Trimming took 7 bases from V and 1 from J, leaving 10 bases between them. Per germline, CDR1 MNHNS and CDR2 SASEGT. CDR3 DNA: TGTGCCAGCACCTCGAGGGGGAACACTGAAGCTTTCTTT. Its protein is CASTSRGNTEAFF.

The CDR3 region is CASSSTGVETQYF. The CDR3 DNA sequence: TGTGCCAGCAGCTCGACAGGGGTCGAGACCCAGTACTTC. The rearrangement uses TRBV7-2 and TRBJ2-5; TRBD1 agrees at 8 bases. This CDR3 has 13 amino acids. CDR1 SGHTA and CDR2 FQGNSA come from the germline V gene. V trimming: 4 bases; J trimming: 5 bases; junction bases outside the gene matches: 3.

Note on this clone: The sample contains more than one DNA sequence encoding this CDR3. The CDR3 DNA reads as TGCGCCAGCAGCCAAGATTTGGGCAATCAGCCCCAGCATTTT. Translated: CASSQDLGNQPQHF. This rearrangement joins TRBV4-3 to TRBJ1-5; no reliable D call. V lost 0 bases and J lost 2, with 5 bases in between. Germline CDR1 and CDR2: LGHNA and YSLEER. This CDR3 has 14 residues.

The chain has TRBV5-1 and TRBJ1-1; possibly TRBD1 for D (5 bases). Germline V gene sequence: CDR1 SGHRS, CDR2 YFSETQ. The ends were cut back, 3 bases at V and 2 bases at J, with 11 bases in the middle. The CDR3 is made up of 14 amino acids. CDR3 amino acids: CASSWDGQNTEAFF. The CDR3 DNA is TGCGCCAGCAGCTGGGATGGACAAAACACTGAAGCTTTCTTT.

V usage is TRBV20-1 and J usage is TRBJ2-1; D ambiguous. CDR1 DFQATT and CDR2 SNEGSKA come from the germline V gene (reference sequence). The CDR3 contains 11 residues. V was trimmed by 4 bases and J by 15 bases, leaving 16 bases between them. The CDR3 DNA is TGCAGTGCTAACCCCCTCGGTAGTCCGTTCTTC. Its translation: CSANPLGSPFF.

This sequence joins TRBV7-2 and TRBJ2-7, with TRBD2 matching over 7 bases. Germline lookup yields CDR1 SGHTA and CDR2 FQGNSA. Trimming cost V 0 bases and J 3 bases; bases outside gene matches: 5. The CDR3 sequence is 15 residues long. This CDR3 is CASSLAASGFYEQYF. CDR3 DNA: TGTGCCAGCAGCTTAGCCGCTAGCGGCTTCTACGAGCAGTACTTC.

This clone showed up many times. The gene calls are TRBV19 and TRBJ2-7; tentatively, D is TRBD1 (6 bases). The length of the CDR3 is 14 residues. Per the germline V gene, CDR1 is LNHDA and CDR2 is SQIVND (reference sequence). V was clipped by 9 bases and J by 6 bases, with 21 bases between them. The CDR3 loop is CARGGGRFRGEQYF. In nucleotides, the CDR3 is TGTGCCAGAGGGGGTGGTCGGTTTCGGGGCGAGCAGTACTTC.